The 14 T cell receptor beta chains below were found in one sample sequenced in a study of blood T cell repertoires in COVID-19. TCRdb keeps only in-frame clones here, not all; method: immunoSEQ multiplex PCR. Counted here are 150,000 to 200,000 clones, about 90% occurring once; the ten biggest clones make up 1% to 1.5%. The specimen sequenced was PBMCs or T cells enriched from blood (not recorded which). The receptors come from a human donor with acute COVID-19. The donor label of this sample is uncertain.

A few counts support this clone. J is TRBJ2-5 and V is TRBV13; D perhaps matches TRBD2 (6 bases). The V and J ends lost 4 bases and 5 bases respectively, with 20 bases between them. This CDR3 is built from 16 residues. Germline assignment: CDR1 PRHDT and CDR2 FYEKMQ (reference sequence). The CDR3 sequence is CASSSFGPGVMETQYF. CDR3 coding DNA: TGTGCCAGCAGCTCCTTCGGACCGGGGGTTATGGAGACCCAGTACTTC.

CDR3 protein: CASSQGTSGGAHNEQFF. Here the CDR3 DNA reads TGCGCCAGCAGCCAAGGGACTAGCGGGGGGGCCCACAATGAGCAGTTCTTC. V and J are TRBV4-1 and TRBJ2-1; 15 nucleotides line up with TRBD2. The germline V gene encodes CDR1 MGHRA and CDR2 YSYEKL. The CDR3 loop spans 17 amino acids. V was clipped by 1 base and J by 5 bases; unmatched bases: 3.

V is TRBV24-1 and J is TRBJ1-1; D unresolved. Trimming stripped 3 bases from V and 1 base from J, with 5 bases between. Germline V CDR1 and CDR2: KGHDR, SFDVKD. The CDR3 has 13 amino acids. CDR3 region: CATSDHRNTEAFF. The CDR3, as DNA: TGTGCCACCAGTGATCACAGGAACACTGAAGCTTTCTTT.

This chain links TRBV29-1 with TRBJ2-7; 9 nucleotides match TRBD1. J gave up 4 bases and V 7 bases, and 5 bases lay outside the gene matches. Germline loops: CDR1 SQVTM, CDR2 ANQGSEA. The length of the CDR3 is 12 residues. For the CDR3, the DNA is TGCAGCGGGTCGACAGGGGGGTACGAGCAGTACTTC. Translated, it gives CSGSTGGYEQYF.

In its sample, this clone was seen once. V gene TRBV5-1 combines with J gene TRBJ2-1; 7 nucleotides line up with TRBD1. CDR1 is SGHRS, CDR2 YFSETQ, per germline. The CDR3 has 15 residues. V gave up 4 bases and J gave up 5 bases; unmatched junction bases: 9. The CDR3: CASSARDRDHNEQFF. The CDR3 bases are TGCGCCAGCAGCGCCCGGGACAGAGACCACAATGAGCAGTTCTTC.

The chain is built from TRBV19 and TRBJ1-5; 7 bases map to TRBD1. Germline V gene sequence: CDR1 LNHDA, CDR2 SQIVND (reference sequence). The CDR3 runs 15 residues. With 0 bases clipped from V and 4 bases from J, the junction kept 3 bases outside the gene matches. The CDR3 coding sequence is TGTGCCAGTAGTATAGAGCCAGGGGGAAATCAGCCCCAGCATTTT. The encoded protein is CASSIEPGGNQPQHF.

The chain combines TRBV24-1 with TRBJ2-7; a possible D gene is TRBD1 (5 bases). Deletions cut 3 bases from V and 4 bases from J, with 15 bases between. The germline V gene encodes CDR1 KGHDR and CDR2 SFDVKD. This CDR3 contains 15 residues. The CDR3 region is CATSDKPGLRYEQYF. Written as DNA, the CDR3 is TGTGCCACCAGTGATAAACCAGGGCTCCGATACGAGCAGTACTTC.

V usage is TRBV7-3 and J usage is TRBJ2-2, with D perhaps TRBD1 (6 bases). The V gene's germline CDR1 is SGHTA and CDR2 FQGTGA. V shed 1 base and J shed 4 bases, with 13 bases lying between them. There are 16 residues in the CDR3. The chain's CDR3 is CASSLMGATFTGELFF. The CDR3 nucleotides are TGTGCCAGCAGCTTAATGGGGGCGACCTTCACCGGGGAGCTGTTTTTT.

The chain is built from TRBV11-2 and TRBJ2-3; the D gene is possibly TRBD1 (5 bases). This CDR3 spans 14 amino acids. Trimming cost V 0 bases and J 6 bases, with 10 bases left between them. Germline-derived CDR1 and CDR2 are SGHAT and FQNNGV. Written as DNA, the CDR3 is TGTGCCAGCAGCTTAGAAGGGGCGAGTGATACGCAGTATTTT. The encoded protein is CASSLEGASDTQYF.

The gene calls are TRBV3-1 (or the pseudogene TRBV3-2) and TRBJ2-7, with 11 bases fitting TRBD2. Germline values: CDR1 LGHDT, CDR2 YNNKEL (reference sequence). Trimming at V came to 6 bases and at J to 3 bases, leaving 4 bases not matched to a gene. The CDR3 is 14 amino acids. The CDR3 spells CASRPGLAGYEQYF. DNA of the CDR3: TGTGCCAGCAGGCCAGGACTAGCGGGCTACGAGCAGTACTTC.

The J gene is TRBJ2-5, the V gene TRBV4-2; tentative D call: TRBD2 (6 bases). The V gene's germline CDR1 is LGHNA and CDR2 YNFKEQ. This CDR3 has 13 amino acids. V was trimmed by 4 bases and J by 5 bases, leaving 11 bases between them. The CDR3 nucleotides are TGTGCCAGCAGCCTGACTAGTCTCGAGACCCAGTACTTC. Translating it yields CASSLTSLETQYF.

The chain links TRBV4-3 to TRBJ2-1; 7 nucleotides match TRBD1. Germline CDR1 reads LGHNA; CDR2 reads YSLEER. This CDR3 has 13 residues. Germline trimming cut 0 bases from V and 14 bases from J; bases unmatched to any gene: 7. CDR3 DNA: TGCGCCAGCAGCCAAGATCTTAGGGGGCAAGAGTTCTTC. Amino acids: CASSQDLRGQEFF.

This chain links TRBV19 with TRBJ2-2; TRBD2 matches at 8 bases. V lost 3 bases and J lost 7; bases outside the gene matches: 10. Looked up from germline, CDR1 is LNHDA and CDR2 is SQIVND (reference sequence). This CDR3 is built from 16 residues. DNA for the CDR3: TGTGCCAGTAGTATGGTTCCCGGGGGGGCTGGCGGGGAGCTGTTTTTT. This encodes CASSMVPGGAGGELFF.

Regarding this clone: Additional DNA sequences in this sample encode the identical CDR3. The J gene is TRBJ2-7, the V gene TRBV5-1; the match to TRBD1 covers 7 bases. The trim removed 0 bases at V and 7 bases at J, leaving 7 bases unmatched. The CDR3 spans 14 residues. The germline V gene has CDR1 SGHRS and CDR2 YFSETQ. This CDR3 reads CASSLGGQGDEQYF. CDR3 nucleotides: TGCGCCAGCAGCTTGGGGGGGCAGGGGGATGAGCAGTACTTC.